Shown below are 10 T cell receptor beta chains from a single sample sequenced in a study of blood T cell repertoires in COVID-19. TCRdb's copy holds only in-frame clones and misses some; the assay was immunoSEQ multiplex PCR. The sample contains fewer than 250,000 clones, 70% to 90% of which appear only once. Input material: peripheral blood. These receptor sequences come from a man between 60 and 75 years old with acute or convalescent COVID-19.

The rearrangement links TRBV6-5 to TRBJ2-7; TRBD1 agrees at 11 bases. CDR3 length: 15 amino acids. Unmatched junction bases numbered 8, after V lost 7 bases and J lost 3 bases. Germline V gives CDR1 MNHEY, CDR2 SVGAGI. CDR3 sequence reads: CASTSGGTGGYEQYF. CDR3 DNA: TGTGCCAGCACTTCCGGGGGGACAGGGGGCTACGAGCAGTACTTC.

The sample holds a few counts of this clone. This sequence joins TRBV30 and TRBJ1-5, with D possibly being TRBD1 (5 bases). V was clipped by 0 bases and J by 3 bases, with 9 bases between them. Germline loops: CDR1 GTSNPN, CDR2 SVGIG (reference sequence). This CDR3 region has 14 residues. As DNA, the CDR3 is TGTGCCTGGAGTGTACAGGTAGACAATCAGCCCCAGCATTTT. Encoded protein: CAWSVQVDNQPQHF.

There are many counts of this clone. The chain couples TRBV25-1 to TRBJ1-3; no clear D. This CDR3 is 14 amino acids long. Germline V lookup: CDR1 MGHDK, CDR2 SYGVNS. V lost 2 bases, J lost 1 base, and 6 bases lay in between. CDR3 region: CASSEEASGNTIYF. The CDR3 nucleotides read TGTGCCAGCAGTGAAGAAGCGTCTGGAAACACCATATATTTT.

The chain combines TRBV9 with TRBJ2-5, with 10 nucleotides matching TRBD2. Germline CDR1 is SGDLS and CDR2 is YYNGEE. Unmatched junction bases numbered 9, after V lost 4 bases and J lost 3 bases. The CDR3 totals 16 residues. CDR3 protein: CASSPRTSGHKETQYF. CDR3 coding DNA: TGTGCCAGCAGCCCGAGGACTAGCGGTCATAAAGAGACCCAGTACTTC.

The V and J genes are TRBV28 and TRBJ2-7; 9 positions agree with TRBD1. CDR1 MDHEN and CDR2 SYDVKM come from the germline V gene. V trimming: 3 bases; J trimming: 11 bases; junction bases outside the gene matches: 5. CDR3 length: 12 amino acids. CDR3 protein: CASSFSRDREYF. The DNA for the CDR3 is TGTGCCAGCAGTTTCTCACGGGACAGGGAGTACTTC.

The chain carries TRBV9 and TRBJ1-3; 7 bases fit TRBD1. The germline gives CDR1 SGDLS, CDR2 YYNGEE. V gave up 4 bases and J gave up 8 bases; unmatched junction bases: 9. The CDR3 is 14 amino acids. CDR3 sequence (DNA): TGTGCCAGCAGCCCAAGACAGGGTCGGGACACCATATATTTT. It translates to CASSPRQGRDTIYF.

The CDR3 sequence is CASSLYGTGEPYEQYF. CDR3 nucleotides: TGTGCCAGCAGCTTGTATGGGACAGGGGAACCCTACGAGCAGTACTTC. The rearrangement links TRBV7-8 to TRBJ2-7, with TRBD1 identical over 10 bases. CDR3 length equals 16 residues. Germline CDR1 reads SGHVS; CDR2 reads FQNEAQ. Trimming took 3 bases from V and 2 from J; bases not matched to a gene: 7.

This clone was seen a handful of times. This sequence joins TRBV19 and TRBJ1-2; D may be TRBD1 (5 bases). The V end was cut by 7 bases, the J end by 6 bases, with 12 bases between. CDR1 and CDR2 (germline): LNHDA, SQIVND (reference sequence). CDR3 length equals 12 residues. The CDR3 reads CASTDSPHGYTF. The CDR3 region has the DNA TGTGCCAGTACAGACAGTCCCCATGGCTACACCTTC.

The genes are TRBV5-4 and TRBJ2-3; the match to TRBD2 covers 11 bases. Germline loops: CDR1 SGHNT, CDR2 YYREEE (reference sequence). V shed 4 bases, J shed 4 bases, and the junction held 8 bases outside the gene matches. The CDR3 extends over 16 amino acids. CDR3 in amino acids: CASSPVSGGAPDTQYF. In DNA, the CDR3 is TGTGCCAGCAGCCCTGTTAGCGGGGGGGCACCAGATACGCAGTATTTT.

The chain recombines TRBV6-5 with TRBJ2-7; the match to TRBD1 covers 7 bases. The CDR3 has 14 amino acids. The germline V gene encodes CDR1 MNHEY and CDR2 SVGAGI. With 6 bases clipped from V and 5 bases from J, the junction kept 10 bases outside the gene matches. CDR3 region: CASRPTGKNDEQYF. In nucleotides, the CDR3 is TGTGCCAGCAGGCCGACAGGGAAGAACGACGAGCAGTACTTC.